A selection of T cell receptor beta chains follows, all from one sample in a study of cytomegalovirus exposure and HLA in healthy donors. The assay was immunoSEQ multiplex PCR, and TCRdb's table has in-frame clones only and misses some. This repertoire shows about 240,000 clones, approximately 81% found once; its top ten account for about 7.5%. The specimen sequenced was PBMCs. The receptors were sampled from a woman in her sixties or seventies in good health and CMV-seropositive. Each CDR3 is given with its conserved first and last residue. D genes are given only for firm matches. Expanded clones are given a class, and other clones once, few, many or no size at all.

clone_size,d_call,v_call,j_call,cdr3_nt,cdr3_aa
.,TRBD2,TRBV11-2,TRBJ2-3,TGTGCCAGCAGCTCCCCCGCTAGCGGGAGAACAGATACGCAGTATTTT,CASSSPASGRTDTQYF
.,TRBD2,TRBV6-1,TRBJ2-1,TGTGCCAGCTACGGGGTAGCGGGAGTGAACAATGAGCAGTTCTTC,CASYGVAGVNNEQFF
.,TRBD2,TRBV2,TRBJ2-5,TGTGCCAGCAGACCGACTAGCGGGGTCAGGGAGACCCAGTACTTC,CASRPTSGVRETQYF
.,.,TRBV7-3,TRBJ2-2,TGTGCCAGCAGCTTAACGTTAGCGCTGAACACCGGGGAGCTGTTTTTT,CASSLTLALNTGELFF
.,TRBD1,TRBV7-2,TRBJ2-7,TGTGCCAGCAGTAGCGTACAGGGGGTTTACGAGCAGTACTTC,CASSSVQGVYEQYF
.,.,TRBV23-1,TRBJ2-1,TGCGCCAGCAGGGGCTGGGGGACATTGCCCCATGAGCAGTTCTTC,CASRGWGTLPHEQFF
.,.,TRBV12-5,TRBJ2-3,TGTGCTAGTGGTCCCCCGAGCGCCACAGATACGCAGTATTTT,CASGPPSATDTQYF
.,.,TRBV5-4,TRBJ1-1,TGTGCCAGCAGCTTGACAGGAGATGAAGCTTTCTTT,CASSLTGDEAFF
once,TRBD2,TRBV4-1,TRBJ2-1,TGCGCCAGCAGCCAAGTAACCTTAATGGGACTAGCGGGGTACAATGAGCAGTTCTTC,CASSQVTLMGLAGYNEQFF
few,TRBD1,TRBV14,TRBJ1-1,TGTGCCAGCAGCCAAGTACAGGGGGCCACTGAAGCTTTCTTT,CASSQVQGATEAFF
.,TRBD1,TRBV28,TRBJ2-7,TGTGCCAGCAGTCCTTCCCCGGACAGGTCCTACGAGCAGTACTTC,CASSPSPDRSYEQYF
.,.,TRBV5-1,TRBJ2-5,TGCGCCAGCAGCTTGCAGGGCGGAGAGACCCAGTACTTC,CASSLQGGETQYF
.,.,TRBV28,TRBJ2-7,TGTGCCAGCAGTTTCGGGACTCCTCCCTACGAGCAGTACTTC,CASSFGTPPYEQYF
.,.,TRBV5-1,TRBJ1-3,TGCGCCAGCAGCTTGGAGGTAGGGGATCGTGGAAACACCATATATTTT,CASSLEVGDRGNTIYF
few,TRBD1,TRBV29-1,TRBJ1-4,TGCAGCGTTGGGGACAGGCAAAATGAAAAACTGTTTTTT,CSVGDRQNEKLFF
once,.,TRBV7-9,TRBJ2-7,TGTGCCAGCAGCTTTTTGGGGCCTCGCGAGCAGTACTTC,CASSFLGPREQYF
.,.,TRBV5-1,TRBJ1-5,TGCGCCAGCAGCATCGGGGAGGCGAGCAATCAGCCCCAGCATTTT,CASSIGEASNQPQHF
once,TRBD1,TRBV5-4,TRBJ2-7,TGTGCCAGCAGTTCACCCGGGACAGGGGTGTACGAGCAGTACTTC,CASSSPGTGVYEQYF
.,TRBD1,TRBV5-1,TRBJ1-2,TGCGCCAGCAGCTACGACAGGGGGAATGGCTACACCTTC,CASSYDRGNGYTF
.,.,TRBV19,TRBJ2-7,TGTGCCAGTAGTTCTAACGTCTACGAGCAGTACTTC,CASSSNVYEQYF
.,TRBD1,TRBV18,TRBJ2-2,TGTGCCAGCTCACCACCCCCTGACAGGGGGGCCGGGGAGCTGTTTTTT,CASSPPPDRGAGELFF
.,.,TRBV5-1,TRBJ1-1,TGCGCCAGCAGCTTGGCCTGGGAGATGAACACTGAAGCTTTCTTT,CASSLAWEMNTEAFF
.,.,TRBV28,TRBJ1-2,TGTGCCAGCAGTTTCGGACTCTATGGCTACACCTTC,CASSFGLYGYTF
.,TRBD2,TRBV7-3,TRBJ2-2,TGTGCCAGCAGCTTAGGTCGCGGGAGGATGCCCGGGGAGCTGTTTTTT,CASSLGRGRMPGELFF
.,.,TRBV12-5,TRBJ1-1,TGTGCTAGTGGCAAGGGACACCGGAACACTGAAGCTTTCTTT,CASGKGHRNTEAFF
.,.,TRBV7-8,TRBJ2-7,TGTGCCAGCAGTTCTTCAGCGGATAGCTCCTACGAGCAGTACTTC,CASSSSADSSYEQYF
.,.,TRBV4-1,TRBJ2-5,TGCGCCAGCAGCCGGCGACAGGAGTACCAAGAGACCCAGTACTTC,CASSRRQEYQETQYF
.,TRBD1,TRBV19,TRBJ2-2,TGTGCCAGTAGCCAACAGGGGGTCACCGGGGAGCTGTTTTTT,CASSQQGVTGELFF
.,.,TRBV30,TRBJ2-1,TGTGCCTGGAGCCGGGTCACGGGTAAGGATGAGCAGTTCTTC,CAWSRVTGKDEQFF
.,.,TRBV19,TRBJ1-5,TGTGCCGGCGGAGGGGTGGGCAATCAGCCCCAGCATTTT,CAGGGVGNQPQHF
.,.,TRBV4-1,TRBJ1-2,TGCGCCAGCAGCCAAGAGCGAGACAGGTTTAACTATGGCTACACCTTC,CASSQERDRFNYGYTF
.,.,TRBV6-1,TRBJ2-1,TGTGCCAGCAGTGACCAGTCCTACAATGAGCAGTTCTTC,CASSDQSYNEQFF
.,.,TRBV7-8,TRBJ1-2,TGTGCCAGCAGCCCACAATCAGGCAGCAACTATGGCTACACCTTC,CASSPQSGSNYGYTF
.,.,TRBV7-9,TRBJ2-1,TGTGCCAGCAGCTTAGCCCAGGGCGGCCAGTTCTTC,CASSLAQGGQFF
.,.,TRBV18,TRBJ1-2,TGTGCCAGCTCACCACGCCCAGGGGATGGCTACACCTTC,CASSPRPGDGYTF
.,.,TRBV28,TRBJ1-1,TGTGCCAGCCTCCGGGGTAACCTGGACACTGAAGCTTTCTTT,CASLRGNLDTEAFF
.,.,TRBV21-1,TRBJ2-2,TGTGCCAGCAGCGCACAGTTCCGGGACTCGGTCATCGGGGAGCTGTTTTTT,CASSAQFRDSVIGELFF
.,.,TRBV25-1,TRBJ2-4,TGTGCCAGCAGTGATGAAGGGGACATTCAGTACTTC,CASSDEGDIQYF